Detailed here is one T cell receptor (beta chain). Its antigen remains unidentified. These data belong to a study of shared clonotypes between healthy human individuals. The repertoire was sequenced with immunoSEQ multiplex PCR; TCRdb's copy has only in-frame clones and lacks some. The data contain a few million clones, roughly 92% of them singletons. The CDR3 runs to 18 residues. Overall study results and limits: The donor pool, a small one, limited the genetic and exposure-history diversity represented. In general, naive subsets displayed greater estimated richness than memory subsets did. Blood was the sole source, and tissue repertoires probably differ.

The sequencing sample was made of naive CD4+ T cells from PBMCs. As for subset: CD45RA+ positively selected. This sequence originates from a man aged 18-30 years in good health. Some clones in this sample may be carry-over from other donors' samples. The chain has TRBV21-1 and TRBJ2-7; TRBD1 was called by the table and not checked on the DNA. TRBV21-1 is listed as a pseudogene. The CDR3: CASNNLDRRDHPFYEQYF. The CDR3 bases are TGTGCCAGCAACAACTTGGACAGGCGAGACCATCCTTTCTACGAGCAGTACTTC.